Listed here are 18 T cell receptor beta chains from one sample, sequenced in a study of high-grade serous ovarian cancer treatment subgroups. The assay was immunoSEQ multiplex PCR, and TCRdb's table has in-frame clones only and misses some. The sample carries about 6,800 clones, about four fifths recorded once. Tumor samples were taken before definitive surgery or chemotherapy. The specimen sequenced was tumor tissue. The receptor set was obtained from a human donor with high-grade serous ovarian cancer.

This sequence joins TRBV7-9 and TRBJ1-2; possible D gene TRBD1, 5 bases. The V and J ends lost 5 bases and 3 bases respectively, with 16 bases between them. CDR1 and CDR2 (germline): SEHNR, FQNEAQ (reference sequence). This CDR3 spans 15 amino acids. CDR3 sequence reads: CASSLPGDFDYGYTF. The CDR3 DNA reads TGTGCCAGCAGCCTCCCGGGGGACTTTGACTATGGCTACACCTTC.

The genes are TRBV12-5 and TRBJ2-2; D is uncertain. Germline V gives CDR1 LGHNT, CDR2 FRNRAP. V was clipped by 6 bases and J by 5 bases, with 19 bases between them. This CDR3 has 16 amino acids. In DNA, the CDR3 is TGTGCTAGTGGGCCCGACGATTTTGGAATTACCGGGGAGCTGTTTTTT. This gives the protein CASGPDDFGITGELFF. Looking up the rest from reference TRBV12-5 and TRBJ2-2 gives the full variable domain: DARVTQTPRHKVTEMGQEVTMRCQPILGHNTVFWYRQTMMQGLELLAYFRNRAPLDDSGMPKDRFSAEMPDATLATLKIQPSEPRDSAVYFCASGPDDFGITGELFFGEGSRLTVL.

This clone was detected only a few times. The V call is TRBV4-1, the J call TRBJ2-5; TRBD2 agrees at 13 bases. This CDR3 has 16 amino acids. Germline CDR1 reads MGHRA; CDR2 reads YSYEKL. Trimming took 2 bases from V and 6 from J; bases not matched to a gene: 6. The CDR3 here is CASSQQGLAGVQTQYF. The CDR3 region has the DNA TGCGCCAGCAGCCAACAAGGACTAGCGGGAGTTCAGACCCAGTACTTC.

This sequence joins TRBV30 and TRBJ2-2, with 8 bases lining up with TRBD1. CDR1 GTSNPN and CDR2 SVGIG come from the germline V gene (reference sequence). The CDR3 extends over 14 amino acids. V was clipped by 2 bases and J by 6 bases; unmatched bases: 5. The CDR3 bases are TGTGCCTGGAGTCCCAACAGGGGGGCCGGGGAGCTGTTTTTT. Its protein is CAWSPNRGAGELFF.

The chain uses TRBV28 and TRBJ1-6; D is unresolved. Germline V gives CDR1 MDHEN, CDR2 SYDVKM. The CDR3 consists of 12 residues. The V end was cut by 6 bases, the J end by 9 bases, with 9 bases between. CDR3 region: CASREMTSPLHF. The CDR3 DNA reads as TGTGCCAGCAGGGAGATGACTTCACCCCTCCACTTT.

This rearrangement joins TRBV28 to TRBJ1-6; D is unclear. The germline CDR1 and CDR2 sequences are MDHEN and SYDVKM. V shed 5 bases and J shed 1 base, with 9 bases lying between them. This CDR3 comprises 15 residues. The CDR3 DNA follows: TGTGCCAGCAGTCCCCCGGGATCCTATAATTCACCCCTCCACTTT. It yields the protein CASSPPGSYNSPLHF. The variable domain in full, with the rest retrieved from reference TRBV28 and TRBJ1-6, is DVKVTQSSRYLVKRTGEKVFLECVQDMDHENMFWYRQDPGLGLRLIYFSYDVKMKEKGDIPEGYSVSREKKERFSLILESASTNQTSMYLCASSPPGSYNSPLHFGNGTRLTVT.

V usage is TRBV6-5 and J usage is TRBJ1-2; no reliable D call. Deletions cut 5 bases from V and 7 bases from J, with 11 bases between. The CDR3 is 12 residues long. CDR1 MNHEY and CDR2 SVGAGI come from the germline V gene. The CDR3 region is CASSKTQSGYTF. DNA of the CDR3: TGTGCCAGCAGTAAGACACAGTCTGGCTACACCTTC.

The chain recombines TRBV28 with TRBJ2-3; TRBD1 is a possible D gene (5 bases). CDR3 length: 13 residues. CDR1 is MDHEN, CDR2 SYDVKM, per germline. Trimming took 8 bases from V and 6 from J, leaving 15 bases between them. In DNA, the CDR3 is TGTGCCAGCCTCCTAGGGGAAAGGGATACGCAGTATTTT. Encoded protein: CASLLGERDTQYF.

The rearrangement links TRBV7-9 to TRBJ1-2, with unresolved D. Trimming pared 5 bases from V and 2 bases from J, leaving 21 bases between. The CDR3 has 17 residues. Germline V gene sequence: CDR1 SEHNR, CDR2 FQNEAQ (reference sequence). Here the CDR3 DNA reads TGTGCCAGCAGCCCCTCTTCGGGCCTTGCGGGGAACTATGGCTACACCTTC. Protein product: CASSPSSGLAGNYGYTF.

The CDR3 region is CASSLRGQGYGYTF. The CDR3, as DNA: TGTGCCAGCAGCCTACGCGGACAGGGGTATGGCTACACCTTC. This chain uses TRBV28 with TRBJ1-2, with 9 bases matching TRBD1. Germline loops: CDR1 MDHEN, CDR2 SYDVKM. This CDR3 is built from 14 residues. J gave up 5 bases and V 6 bases, and 7 bases lay outside the gene matches.

The V gene is TRBV10-3, the J gene TRBJ2-3; TRBD2 aligns across 7 bases. Germline loops: CDR1 ENHRY, CDR2 SYGVKD. This CDR3 has 14 amino acids. V shed 10 bases and J 1 base; nucleotides not matched to a gene: 8. CDR3 sequence: CATADAGGTDTQYF. CDR3 DNA: TGTGCCACCGCCGACGCGGGGGGCACAGATACGCAGTATTTT.

This clone was seen a few times. The chain combines TRBV9 with TRBJ2-1, with TRBD2 matching over 16 bases. From germline, CDR1 is SGDLS and CDR2 YYNGEE. With V trimmed by 3 bases and J by 6 bases, 6 bases remained unmatched. CDR3 length equals 17 residues. Here the CDR3 DNA reads TGTGCCAGCAGCGACGGGACTAGCGGGAGGGCGGTCAATGAGCAGTTCTTC. It translates to CASSDGTSGRAVNEQFF.

This chain's CDR3 is CASSKDIFYGYTF. DNA for the CDR3: TGCGCCAGCAGCAAGGACATCTTCTATGGCTACACCTTC. The rearrangement joins TRBV5-1 to TRBJ1-2; D possibly corresponds to TRBD1 (5 bases). V was clipped by 4 bases and J by 4 bases, with 11 bases between them. The CDR3 is 13 amino acids. Per the germline V gene, CDR1 is SGHRS and CDR2 is YFSETQ.

The chain couples TRBV4-1 to TRBJ2-7; TRBD1 matches 12 bases. V gave up 4 bases and J gave up 7 bases; unmatched junction bases: 11. CDR1 and CDR2 from the germline V gene are MGHRA and YSYEKL. The CDR3 runs to 16 residues. The DNA of the CDR3 is TGCGCCAGCAGCCCAGGAGCGGGACAGGGGGCGAAGGAGCAGTACTTC. Amino acids: CASSPGAGQGAKEQYF.

The chain is built from TRBV5-1 and TRBJ2-3; no definite D call. V was pared by 0 bases and J by 0 bases, with 5 bases between. The CDR3 is made up of 14 amino acids. Germline values: CDR1 SGHRS, CDR2 YFSETQ. The CDR3 loop is CASSLVRSTDTQYF. Here the CDR3 DNA reads TGCGCCAGCAGCTTGGTAAGGAGCACAGATACGCAGTATTTT. Looking up the rest from reference TRBV5-1 and TRBJ2-3 gives the full variable domain: KAGVTQTPRYLIKTRGQQVTLSCSPISGHRSVSWYQQTPGQGLQFLFEYFSETQRNKGNFPGRFSGRQFSNSRSEMNVSTLELGDSALYLCASSLVRSTDTQYFGPGTRLTVL.

The V and J genes are TRBV27 and TRBJ2-7, with TRBD1 matching over 12 bases. The junction had 2 bases not matched to a gene; V was cut back by 6 bases and J by 2 bases. The CDR3 covers 14 residues. Germline CDR1 MNHEY, CDR2 SMNVEV (reference sequence). CDR3 in amino acids: CASRGTGGTYEQYF. The CDR3 nucleotides read TGTGCCAGCAGGGGGACAGGGGGCACCTACGAGCAGTACTTC.

This clone appeared a few times. The V and J genes are TRBV9 and TRBJ1-5; D is unclear. Trimming took 5 bases from V and 4 from J, leaving 16 bases between them. Looked up from germline, CDR1 is SGDLS and CDR2 is YYNGEE. The CDR3 runs 15 residues. The CDR3 DNA sequence: TGTGCCAGCAGTAAGACGGGCGGGAAAAATCAGCCCCAGCATTTT. This encodes CASSKTGGKNQPQHF.

The chain carries TRBV7-6 and TRBJ2-3; D possibly uses TRBD1 or TRBD2 (6 bases each). The ends were cut back, 3 bases at V and 2 bases at J, with 12 bases in the middle. CDR1 is SGHVS, CDR2 FNYEAQ, per germline. The CDR3 length is 15 residues. CDR3: CASSFGGQNTDTQYF. The CDR3 DNA reads TGTGCCAGCAGCTTCGGGGGACAAAACACAGATACGCAGTATTTT.